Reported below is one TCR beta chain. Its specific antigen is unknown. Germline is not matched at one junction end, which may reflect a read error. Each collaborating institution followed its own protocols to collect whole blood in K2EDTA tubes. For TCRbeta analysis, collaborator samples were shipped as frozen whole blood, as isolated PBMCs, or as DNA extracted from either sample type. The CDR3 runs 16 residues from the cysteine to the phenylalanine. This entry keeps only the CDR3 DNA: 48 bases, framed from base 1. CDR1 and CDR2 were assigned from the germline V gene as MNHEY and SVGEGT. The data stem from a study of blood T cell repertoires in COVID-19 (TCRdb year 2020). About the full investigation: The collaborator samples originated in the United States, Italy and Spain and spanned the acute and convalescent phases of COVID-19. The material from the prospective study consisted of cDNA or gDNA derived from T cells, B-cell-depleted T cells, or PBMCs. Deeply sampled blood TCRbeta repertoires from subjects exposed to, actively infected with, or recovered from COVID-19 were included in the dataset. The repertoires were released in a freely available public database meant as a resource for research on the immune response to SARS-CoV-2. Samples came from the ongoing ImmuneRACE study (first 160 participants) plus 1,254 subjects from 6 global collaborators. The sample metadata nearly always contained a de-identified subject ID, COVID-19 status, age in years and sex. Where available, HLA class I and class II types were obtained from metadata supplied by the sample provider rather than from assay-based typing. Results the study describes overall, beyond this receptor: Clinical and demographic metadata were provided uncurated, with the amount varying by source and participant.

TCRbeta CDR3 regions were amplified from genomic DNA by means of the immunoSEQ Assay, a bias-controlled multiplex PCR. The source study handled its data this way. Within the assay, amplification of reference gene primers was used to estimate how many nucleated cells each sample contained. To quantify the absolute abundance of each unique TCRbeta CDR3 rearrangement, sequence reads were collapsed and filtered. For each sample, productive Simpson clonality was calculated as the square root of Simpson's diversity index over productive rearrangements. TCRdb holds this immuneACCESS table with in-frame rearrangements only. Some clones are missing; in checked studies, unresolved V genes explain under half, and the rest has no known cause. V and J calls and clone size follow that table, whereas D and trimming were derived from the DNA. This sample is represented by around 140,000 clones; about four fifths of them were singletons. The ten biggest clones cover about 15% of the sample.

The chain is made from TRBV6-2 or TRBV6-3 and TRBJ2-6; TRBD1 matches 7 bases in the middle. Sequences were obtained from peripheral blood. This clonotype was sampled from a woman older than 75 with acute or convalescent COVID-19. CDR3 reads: CASRYYRGSGANVLTF. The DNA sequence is TGTGCCAGCAGATACTACAGGGGATCTGGGGCCAACGTCCTGACTTTC.